Below, 20 T cell receptor beta chains from the same sample are listed, as sequenced in a study of T-cell memory formation after mild COVID-19. TCRdb fed the 5' RACE reads into MiXCR, producing one record per CDR3 protein. The table includes roughly 250,000 distinct CDR3 sequences, approximately 15% detected once. Sequenced input: PBMCs or a T cell subset sorted from them (not recorded which). The receptors derive from a man aged 18 to 29 who had mild COVID-19 (a few samples of this study predate the infection). Cell type and time point are not known.

The V call is TRBV5-1, the J call TRBJ1-1; 8 nucleotides match TRBD1. With V trimmed by 0 bases and J by 13 bases, 8 bases remained unmatched. CDR1 is SGHRS, CDR2 YFSETQ, per germline. CDR3 size: 13 residues. The CDR3 spells CASSLAQGAPGFF. The DNA for the CDR3 is TGCGCCAGCAGCTTGGCCCAGGGGGCCCCAGGTTTCTTT.

The sample holds a few counts of this clonotype. The chain recombines TRBV5-1 with TRBJ2-5; tentatively, D is TRBD1 (5 bases). Trimming pared 3 bases from V and 2 bases from J, leaving 11 bases between. Per the germline V gene, CDR1 is SGHRS and CDR2 is YFSETQ. This CDR3 has 14 amino acids. The CDR3 nucleotides are TGCGCCAGCAGCTCCCTTGACAGTCAAGAGACCCAGTACTTC. It specifies CASSSLDSQETQYF.

CDR3 loop: CSVDSSYGYTF. The CDR3 bases are TGCAGCGTCGACAGTTCCTATGGCTACACCTTC. This sequence joins TRBV29-1 and TRBJ1-2, with D perhaps TRBD1 (5 bases). The CDR3 sequence is 11 residues long. Trimming took 6 bases from V and 4 from J, leaving 9 bases between them. From germline, CDR1 is SQVTM and CDR2 ANQGSEA.

The table lists this clonotype with many counts. The rearrangement joins TRBV28 to TRBJ2-3; the D gene is possibly TRBD1 (6 bases). Trimming removed 4 bases at V and 0 bases at J, with 14 bases between. The germline gives CDR1 MDHEN, CDR2 SYDVKM. The CDR3 totals 16 residues. Here the CDR3 DNA reads TGTGCCAGCAGTTCCCCCGGGACACTGAGCACAGATACGCAGTATTTT. Translated, it gives CASSSPGTLSTDTQYF. The entire variable domain, with the rest obtained from reference TRBV28 and TRBJ2-3, is as follows: DVKVTQSSRYLVKRTGEKVFLECVQDMDHENMFWYRQDPGLGLRLIYFSYDVKMKEKGDIPEGYSVSREKKERFSLILESASTNQTSMYLCASSSPGTLSTDTQYFGPGTRLTVL.

Remarks on this clonotype: A much larger clone lies a single base off, so this may be a read error. V is TRBV7-2 and J is TRBJ2-5; 8 nucleotides line up with TRBD2. Germline-derived CDR1 and CDR2 are SGHTA and FQGNSA. The length of the CDR3 is 15 residues. V shed 5 bases, J shed 7 bases, and the junction held 12 bases outside the gene matches. CDR3 sequence: CASSNNRARGGTQYF. The CDR3, as DNA: TGTGCCAGCAGCAACAACCGGGCCCGGGGGGGGACCCAGTACTTC. Full variable domain (missing parts from reference TRBV7-2 and TRBJ2-5): GAGVSQSPSNKVTEKGKDVELRCDPISGHTALYWYRQSLGQGLEFLIYFQGNSAPDKSGLPSDRFSAERTGGSVSTLTIQRTQQEDSAVYLCASSNNRARGGTQYFGPGTRLLVL.

This clonotype was counted a few times. V and J are TRBV29-1 and TRBJ1-1; 12 positions agree with TRBD1. The CDR3 totals 14 residues. The germline V gene encodes CDR1 SQVTM and CDR2 ANQGSEA. Trimming removed 6 bases from V and 11 bases from J; junction bases left unmatched: 13. This CDR3 is CSVHTGTGGVMAFF. Here the CDR3 DNA reads TGCAGCGTCCATACCGGGACAGGGGGCGTGATGGCTTTCTTT.

V usage is TRBV20-1 and J usage is TRBJ1-1; D remains ambiguous. CDR1 is DFQATT, CDR2 SNEGSKA, per germline (reference sequence). V dropped 4 bases and J dropped 4 bases, with 25 bases sitting between them. There are 17 residues in the CDR3. CDR3 nucleotides: TGCAGTGCTACCTCCCTTCTGGCCGACCTCTCGGGCACTGAAGCTTTCTTT. This codes for CSATSLLADLSGTEAFF.

The V call is TRBV7-6, the J call TRBJ1-6; unclear D gene. Germline CDR1 is SGHVS and CDR2 is FNYEAQ. This CDR3 has 13 amino acids. Trimming stripped 1 base from V and 9 bases from J, with 7 bases between. The CDR3 coding sequence is TGTGCCAGCAGCTTAGAATCGGGTTCACCCCTCCACTTT. Translation: CASSLESGSPLHF. The whole variable domain, remainder taken from reference TRBV7-6 and TRBJ1-6, is GAGVSQSPRYKVTKRGQDVALRCDPISGHVSLYWYRQALGQGPEFLTYFNYEAQQDKSGLPNDRFSAERPEGSISTLTIQRTEQRDSAMYRCASSLESGSPLHFGNGTRLTVT.

The chain combines TRBV20-1 with TRBJ2-4; D is unresolved. This CDR3 region has 13 residues. V lost 3 bases to trimming and J lost 0 bases, with 6 bases between them. Germline V gene lookup returns CDR1 DFQATT and CDR2 SNEGSKA (reference sequence). The CDR3 nucleotides are TGCAGTGCTAGGATTATAGCCAAAAACATTCAGTACTTC. Encoded protein: CSARIIAKNIQYF.

The chain recombines TRBV5-4 with TRBJ2-5; no reliable D call. Germline assignment: CDR1 SGHNT and CDR2 YYREEE (reference sequence). CDR3 length: 14 residues. Trimming stripped 4 bases from V and 4 bases from J, with 14 bases between. The chain's CDR3 is CASSQCGETETQYF. CDR3 sequence (DNA): TGTGCCAGCAGCCAATGCGGTGAGACAGAGACCCAGTACTTC.

This clonotype showed up many times. The chain uses TRBV10-3 and TRBJ2-5; D not resolved. Germline V gene lookup returns CDR1 ENHRY and CDR2 SYGVKD. The CDR3 has 12 residues. Deletions cut 10 bases from V and 3 bases from J, with 12 bases between. The CDR3, as DNA: TGTGCCACCTCGGAAGGCGAAGAGACCCAGTACTTC. Protein sequence: CATSEGEETQYF.

This chain uses TRBV9 with TRBJ1-1, with no clear D. In germline, CDR1 is SGDLS, CDR2 YYNGEE. The CDR3 totals 18 residues. Trimming took 0 bases from V and 1 from J, leaving 19 bases between them. For the CDR3, the DNA is TGTGCCAGCAGCGTAGTTGCCCGTATTGAGGGTTGGAACACTGAAGCTTTCTTT. Its translation is CASSVVARIEGWNTEAFF.

The genes are TRBV20-1 and TRBJ1-6; 8 bases line up with TRBD1. Germline V gene lookup returns CDR1 DFQATT and CDR2 SNEGSKA (reference sequence). This CDR3 is built from 15 residues. J lost 0 bases, V lost 5 bases, and 3 bases had no gene match. Here the CDR3 reads CSAPGGGSYNSPLHF. The CDR3 region has the DNA TGCAGTGCTCCAGGGGGCGGCTCCTATAATTCACCCCTCCACTTT.

This clonotype was counted a few times. The rearrangement joins TRBV7-3 to TRBJ2-1, with 11 positions matching TRBD2. In germline, CDR1 is SGHTA, CDR2 FQGTGA. The V segment lost 5 bases and the J segment 8 bases; nucleotides outside the gene matches: 5. The CDR3 contains 14 residues. The CDR3 DNA is TGTGCCAGCAGCCCTAGCGGGGGGTTTCATGAGCAGTTCTTC. Its translation: CASSPSGGFHEQFF.

This clonotype was seen a few times. V is TRBV6-2 or TRBV6-3 and J is TRBJ2-7; weak D call: TRBD2 (6 bases). CDR1 and CDR2 from the germline V gene are MNHEY and SVGEGT. The CDR3 is 14 amino acids. The V gene lost 5 bases and the J gene lost 1 base, with 12 bases spanning the gap. CDR3 in amino acids: CASSGRLGSYEQYV. The DNA for the CDR3 is TGTGCCAGCAGTGGGAGGTTAGGATCCTACGAGCAGTACGTC.

This sequence joins TRBV6-4 and TRBJ2-2; 9 bases are a match to TRBD1. Germline values: CDR1 MRHNA, CDR2 SNTAGT. Trimming at V came to 5 bases and at J to 5 bases, leaving 12 bases not matched to a gene. The CDR3 length is 17 residues. CDR3 nucleotides: TGTGCCAGCAGTCCCATTCTCAGGACAGGGGAGACCGGGGAGCTGTTTTTT. Translating it yields CASSPILRTGETGELFF.

This clonotype was picked up many times. The chain uses TRBV12-3 or TRBV12-4 and TRBJ2-5; 8 nucleotides align to TRBD2. The CDR3 is 13 residues long. V was clipped by 6 bases and J by 5 bases; unmatched bases: 5. CDR3 amino acids: CASRAGGRETQYF. CDR3 sequence (DNA): TGTGCCAGCAGGGCGGGGGGCCGGGAGACCCAGTACTTC.

CDR3 amino acids: CASSLVGVNTGELFF. The CDR3 DNA sequence: TGTGCCAGCAGCTTAGTCGGGGTGAACACCGGGGAGCTGTTTTTT. The V gene is TRBV7-6, the J gene TRBJ2-2; D perhaps matches TRBD2 (5 bases). CDR1 is SGHVS and CDR2 is FNYEAQ in the germline V gene. V lost 1 base to trimming and J lost 1 base, with 7 bases between them. This CDR3 contains 15 residues.

This rearrangement joins TRBV13 to TRBJ1-2, with D perhaps TRBD1 (5 bases). This CDR3 contains 15 residues. The V end was cut by 2 bases, the J end by 5 bases, with 15 bases between. Germline-derived CDR1 and CDR2 are PRHDT and FYEKMQ (reference sequence). DNA of the CDR3: TGTGCCAGCAGCTTACTCGGGGACCGGAAGTATGGCTACACCTTC. Protein product: CASSLLGDRKYGYTF.

The chain has TRBV7-2 and TRBJ2-5; D might be TRBD2 (6 bases). The CDR3 has 15 residues. From germline, CDR1 is SGHTA and CDR2 FQGNSA. V lost 5 bases to trimming and J lost 6 bases, with 19 bases between them. CDR3 sequence (DNA): TGTGCCAGCAGCATGGGGGTACTAGCTGGGCAGACCCAGTACTTC. Amino acid sequence: CASSMGVLAGQTQYF.